The following is a T cell receptor beta chain sequence with its context. Antigen: not known. This entry is derived from a study of brain T cells in children with intractable seizures. The sequenced cases were selected for having the highest brain T cell transcript signatures. At least one anti-epileptic drug was given before surgery. The CDR3 spans 11 residues. Deletions cut 6 bases from V and 2 bases from J, with 7 bases between. The germline V gene has CDR1 GTSNPN and CDR2 SVGIG (reference sequence). Regarding the study as a whole: HCMV serostatus was not known, and viral specificity came from CDR3 similarity only. Clones missing pre-surgery may reflect undersampling of that blood sample.

Method: immunoSEQ multiplex PCR; TCRdb's copy keeps in-frame clones and lacks some. The repertoire holds about 80,000 clones, approximately 89% seen once, with around 24% in the top ten. This sequence originates from a girl aged 2-10 years with Rasmussen encephalitis and intractable seizures. The J gene is TRBJ1-1, the V gene TRBV30; D remains ambiguous. This specimen consisted of peripheral blood, obtained at surgery. The CDR3 sequence is CACTLNTEAFF. CDR3 coding DNA: TGTGCCTGTACCCTTAACACTGAAGCTTTCTTT.